This T cell receptor (beta chain) emerged from a study of metastatic and nonmetastatic thyroid tumors. The wider study: Repertoires from malignant and benign thyroid patients were compared across blood and tumor or nodule tissue.

As processed by the authors: Construction of a distant-metastasis classifier for papillary thyroid cancer relied on CDR3 differences across clinicopathological groups. With MiXCR, TCRdb called clones anew from the PCR reads. TCRdb, not the authors, supplied the V and J calls. This sample has 75,000 to 95,000 clones, with about 12% found just once. The table lists this clone with many counts. The target antigen is unknown. CDR3 length equals 14 residues. The germline V gene has CDR1 MNHEY and CDR2 SMNVEV (reference sequence). V was pared by 8 bases and J by 1 base, with 12 bases between. Study conclusions and caveats: Significantly higher TCR beta diversity was reportedly seen in malignant thyroid tumors than benign nodules, in blood and tumor.

Every patient was untreated before thyroid surgery. The origin of this receptor is a female donor with papillary thyroid cancer or a benign thyroid nodule (not recorded which). Some clones in this sample may be carry-over from other donors' samples. The chain carries TRBV27 and TRBJ1-5; D not resolved. Sequences were obtained from blood. CDR3 loop: CASSHIDSNQPQHF. The CDR3, as DNA: TGTGCCAGCTCCCATATAGACAGCAATCAGCCCCAGCATTTT.